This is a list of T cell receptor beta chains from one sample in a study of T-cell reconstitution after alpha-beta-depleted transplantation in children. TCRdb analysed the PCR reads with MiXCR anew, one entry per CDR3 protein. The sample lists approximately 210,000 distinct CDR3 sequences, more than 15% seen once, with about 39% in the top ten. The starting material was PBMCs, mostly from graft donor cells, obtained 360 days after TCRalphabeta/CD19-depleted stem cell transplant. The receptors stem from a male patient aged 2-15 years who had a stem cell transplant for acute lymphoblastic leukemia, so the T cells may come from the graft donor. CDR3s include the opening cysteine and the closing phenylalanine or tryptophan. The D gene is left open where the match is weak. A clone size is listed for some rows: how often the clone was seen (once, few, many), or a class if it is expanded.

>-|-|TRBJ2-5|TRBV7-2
TGTGCCAGCACCCGGTCCGCGGATTTAGCCCAGTACTTC
CASTRSADLAQYF
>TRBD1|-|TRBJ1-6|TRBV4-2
TGTGCCAGCAGCCAAGGGACAGGGGGTTCTTCACCCCTCCACTTT
CASSQGTGGSSPLHF
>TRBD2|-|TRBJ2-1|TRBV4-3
TGCGCCAGCAGCCATCTACTAGCGGGGGGGCCGGGTGAGCAGTTCTTC
CASSHLLAGGPGEQFF
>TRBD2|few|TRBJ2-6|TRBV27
TGTGCCAGTGGGGGGGGAGCTGGGGCCAACGTCCTGACTTTC
CASGGGAGANVLTF
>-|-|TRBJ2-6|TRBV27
TGTGCCAGCAGTTTACGCATAGACGGGACTGGGGCCAACGTCCTGACTTTC
CASSLRIDGTGANVLTF
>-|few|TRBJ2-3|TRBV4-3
TGCGCCAGCAGCCAAGATTATGGGGCAGGGGTTCTCACAGATACGCAGTATTTT
CASSQDYGAGVLTDTQYF
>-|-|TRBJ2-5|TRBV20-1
TGCAGTGCTAGAGGCCTGTCTTTATGGGTAGGGGAGACCCAGTACTTC
CSARGLSLWVGETQYF
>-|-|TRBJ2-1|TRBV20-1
TGCAGTGCTAGACTCAAGACCGGGACACCTAGCTCCTACAATGAGCAGTTCTTC
CSARLKTGTPSSYNEQFF
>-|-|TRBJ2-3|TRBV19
TGTGCCATTAGTATTTTCCACACAGATACGCAGTATTTT
CAISIFHTDTQYF
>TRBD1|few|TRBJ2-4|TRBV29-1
TGCAGCGCCGAACAGGGGGCGCAGAACATTCAGTACTTC
CSAEQGAQNIQYF
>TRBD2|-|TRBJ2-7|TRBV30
TGTGCCTGGAGTGGACTAGCGGGGCCTACAGAGCAGTACTTC
CAWSGLAGPTEQYF
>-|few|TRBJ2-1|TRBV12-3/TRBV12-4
TGTGCCAGCAGCAAAGGGGCCTATGAGCAGTTCTTC
CASSKGAYEQFF
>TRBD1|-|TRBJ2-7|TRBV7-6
TGTGCCAGCAGCTACGGAGGACAGGGCTCCTACGAGCAGTACTTC
CASSYGGQGSYEQYF
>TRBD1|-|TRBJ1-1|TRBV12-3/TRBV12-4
TGTGCCAGCAGTTTAATCGGACAGGGGGCGCGCACTGAAGCTTTCTTT
CASSLIGQGARTEAFF
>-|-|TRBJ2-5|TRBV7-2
TGTGCCAGTACCCGGGGGCCTCAAGAGACCCAGTACTTC
CASTRGPQETQYF
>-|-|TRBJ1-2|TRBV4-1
TGCGCCAGCAGCCAAGATCGGGTTGTTTGGGGGTTGGGCTATGGCTACACCTTC
CASSQDRVVWGLGYGYTF
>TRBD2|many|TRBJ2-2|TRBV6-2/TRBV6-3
TGTGCCAGCCTTTCTCTAGCGGGAGGGCCGAGGGAGCTGTTTTTT
CASLSLAGGPRELFF
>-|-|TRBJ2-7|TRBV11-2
TGTGCCAGCAGTTTAACAGACACAAGTGGCTACGAGCAGTACTTC
CASSLTDTSGYEQYF
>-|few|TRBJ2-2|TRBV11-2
TGTGCCAGCAGACCCATAGCGGCGAACACCGGGGAGCTGTTTTTT
CASRPIAANTGELFF
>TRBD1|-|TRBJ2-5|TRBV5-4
TGTGCCAGCAGCTTGGGGTTGACAGGGGGACGAGAGACCCAGTACTTC
CASSLGLTGGRETQYF
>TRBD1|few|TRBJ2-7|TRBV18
TGTGCCAGCTCAAGCCTACAGGGGCGATCCTACGAGCAGTACTTC
CASSSLQGRSYEQYF
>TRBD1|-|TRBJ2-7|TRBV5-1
TGCGCCAGCAGCGGGTACCGGGACAGGGGACCCTACGAGCAGTACTTC
CASSGYRDRGPYEQYF
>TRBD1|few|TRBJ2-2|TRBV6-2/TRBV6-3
TGTGCCAGCAGTCGTCGACGGGACAGGGGTCTATCACGATCGAACACCGGGGAGCTGTTTTTT
CASSRRRDRGLSRSNTGELFF
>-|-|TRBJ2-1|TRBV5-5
TGTGCCAGCAGCTTGGGGGCCGCCGTTGGTACAGGGTCGAATGAGCAGTTCTTC
CASSLGAAVGTGSNEQFF
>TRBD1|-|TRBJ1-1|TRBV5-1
TGCGCCAGCAGCCGAGAGACAGGGGGAGGCACTGAAGCTTTCTTT
CASSRETGGGTEAFF
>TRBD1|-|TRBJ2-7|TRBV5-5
TGTGCCAGCAGCGCACAGGGGCCTTCACGCGAGCAGTACTTC
CASSAQGPSREQYF
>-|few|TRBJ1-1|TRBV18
TGTGCCAGCTCACCCTCCGGACAGATGATGAACACTGAAGCTTTCTTT
CASSPSGQMMNTEAFF
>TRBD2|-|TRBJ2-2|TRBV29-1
TGCAGCGTTGAAACACCTAGCGGGGTGGCCGGGGAGCTGTTTTTT
CSVETPSGVAGELFF
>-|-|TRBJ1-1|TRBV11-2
TGTGCCAGCAGCCCTCACCCTCAGGGTGGGACTGAAGCTTTCTTT
CASSPHPQGGTEAFF
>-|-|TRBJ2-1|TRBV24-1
TGTGCCACCAGTGAGGCCCCCGGCGGCCTGGGCACCTACAATGAGCAGTTCTTC
CATSEAPGGLGTYNEQFF
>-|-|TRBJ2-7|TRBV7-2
TGTGCCAGCAGCTTAGGATATTCCGCGGACGGAGAGGAGCAGTACTTC
CASSLGYSADGEEQYF
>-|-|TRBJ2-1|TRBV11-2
TGTGCCAGCAGCTTACGGGCAGCTAGCTCCTACAATGAGCAGTTCTTC
CASSLRAASSYNEQFF
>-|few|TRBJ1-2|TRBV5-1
TGCGCCAGCAGCCCAGGGGACATTAACTATGGCTACACCTTC
CASSPGDINYGYTF
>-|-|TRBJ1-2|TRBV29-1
TGCAGCGTTGGGATCCCGGACGCGAAGTTAGCTAACTATGGCTACACCTTC
CSVGIPDAKLANYGYTF
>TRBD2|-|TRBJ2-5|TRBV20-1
TGCAGTGCTAGAGCTAGCGGGAGGGGGGAGACCCAGTACTTC
CSARASGRGETQYF
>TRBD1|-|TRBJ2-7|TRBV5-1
TGCGCCAGCAGCTTGGGCCGGGACAGGATAACCTACGAGCAGTACTTC
CASSLGRDRITYEQYF
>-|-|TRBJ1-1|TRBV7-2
TGTGCCAGCAGCTTAATCCCGACAGCTATTGAAGCTTTCTTT
CASSLIPTAIEAFF
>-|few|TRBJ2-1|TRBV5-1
TGCGCCAGCAGCTTGGCCTTTGGCAATGAGCAGTTCTTC
CASSLAFGNEQFF
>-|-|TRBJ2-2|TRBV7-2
TGTGCCAGCAGCTGGGGGGAGGCCGGGGAGCTGTTTTTT
CASSWGEAGELFF
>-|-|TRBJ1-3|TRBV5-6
TGTGCCAGCAGCTTGGATTTGGGGGTCGGCTCTGGAAACACCATATATTTT
CASSLDLGVGSGNTIYF
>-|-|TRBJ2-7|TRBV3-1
TGTGCCAGCAGCCAAGTGATTTCCTTCTCTTCCTACGAGCAGTACTTC
CASSQVISFSSYEQYF
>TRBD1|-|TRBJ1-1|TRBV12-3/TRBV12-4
TGTGCCAGCAGTCAAAAACAGGGGGCCGCGGCTTTCTTT
CASSQKQGAAAFF
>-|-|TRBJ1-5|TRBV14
TGTGCCAGCAGCCAAGATCGTCCGGGAAGGGAGGGAGGTTCGCGACGTAGTAAGCAGCCCCAGCATTTT
CASSQDRPGREGGSRRSKQPQHF
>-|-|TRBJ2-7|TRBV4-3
TGCGCCAGCAGCCCCCGGGAAGACTCCTACGAGCAGTACTTC
CASSPREDSYEQYF
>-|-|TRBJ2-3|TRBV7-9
TGTGCCAGCAGCTTACTCTCTGGCACAGATACGCAGTATTTT
CASSLLSGTDTQYF
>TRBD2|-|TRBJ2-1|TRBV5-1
TGCGCCAGCAGCAAATTACTAGCGGGGGGCCTCAATGAGCAGTTCTTC
CASSKLLAGGLNEQFF
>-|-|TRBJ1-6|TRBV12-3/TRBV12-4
TGTGCCAGCAGTTTGTCACGATCACCCCTCCACTTT
CASSLSRSPLHF
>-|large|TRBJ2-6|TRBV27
TGTGCCAGCAAAACAGACAACTCTGGGGCCAACGTCCTGACTTTC
CASKTDNSGANVLTF
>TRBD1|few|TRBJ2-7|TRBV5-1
TGCGCCAGCAGCTTACTTACAGGGGGCTCCTACGAGCAGTACTTC
CASSLLTGGSYEQYF
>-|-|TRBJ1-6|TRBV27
TGTGCCAGCAGTTTGAGTTCCAATTCACCCCTCCACTTT
CASSLSSNSPLHF
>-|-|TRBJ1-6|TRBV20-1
TGCAGTGCAGGGGGGACAATCTATTCACCCCTCCACTTT
CSAGGTIYSPLHF
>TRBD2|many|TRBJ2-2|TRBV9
TGTGCCAGCAGCGCCGGGGGGGGTTTCACCGGGGAGCTGTTTTTT
CASSAGGGFTGELFF
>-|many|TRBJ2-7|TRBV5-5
TGTGCCAGCAGCTTGGATCTTAGGGGTTGGGAGCAGTACTTC
CASSLDLRGWEQYF
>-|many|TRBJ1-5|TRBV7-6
TGTGCCAGCAGCCTACTAGCCCAACCGGCTCAGCCCCAGCATTTT
CASSLLAQPAQPQHF
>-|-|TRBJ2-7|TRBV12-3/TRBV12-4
TGTGCCAGCAGCCCCGCCCGGGGGACCTCCTACGAGCAGTACTTC
CASSPARGTSYEQYF
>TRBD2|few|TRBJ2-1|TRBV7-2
TGTGCCAGCAGCGTGGGACTAGGAATGGATGAGCAGTTCTTC
CASSVGLGMDEQFF
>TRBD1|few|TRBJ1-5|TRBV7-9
TGTGCCAGCAGCAACTGGGACAGTCGGGGAAGCCAGCATTTT
CASSNWDSRGSQHF
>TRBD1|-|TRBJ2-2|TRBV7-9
TGTGCCAGCAGCTTACGACAGGGTAACACCGGGGAGCTGTTTTTT
CASSLRQGNTGELFF
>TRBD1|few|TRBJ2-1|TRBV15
TGTGCCACCCGTTCCGGGACAGGGAGCCCCTACAATGAGCAGTTCTTC
CATRSGTGSPYNEQFF